Described below is a single T cell receptor beta chain sequence and its context. This entry comes from a study of control samples from healthy donors and cancer patients. CDR1 SGHDT and CDR2 YYEEEE come from the germline V gene. The CDR3 spans 16 residues. Trimming cost V 2 bases and J 0 bases, with 11 bases left between them. Libraries were prepared by immunoSEQ multiplex PCR; TCRdb keeps only in-frame clonotypes and omits some of them. Here the sample spans about 120,000 clones, just over 90% being singletons. The J gene is TRBJ2-2, the V gene TRBV5-6; no reliable D call. Sequencing was carried out using blood. The clonotype originates from a woman aged 18 to 35 in good health. CDR3 sequence reads: CASSLRRISNTGELFF. The CDR3 region has the DNA TGTGCCAGCAGCTTAAGGCGGATATCGAACACCGGGGAGCTGTTTTTT.